The 9 T cell receptor beta chains below come from one sample, sequenced in a study of CXCR3-negative and CXCR3-positive naive CD8 T cells. The authors prepared UMI-labeled TRB cDNA libraries by 5' RACE. TCRdb re-called the 5' RACE reads and catalogs CDR3 proteins one per entry, DNA excluded. This sample contains 70,000 to 95,000 distinct CDR3 sequences. The sample comprised naive CXCR3- CD8+ T cells from blood. The subset denotes: CD45RO-CCR7+CD27+CD95- naive CD8+ T cells lacking CXCR3 (TNR3-). The receptors originated from a human donor in good health. Some clones in this sample may be carry-over from other donors' samples.

The rearrangement links TRBV12-3 or TRBV12-4 to TRBJ2-5; lacking DNA, the TRBD1 call made by TCRdb goes unchecked. The CDR3 length is 13 residues. CDR3: CATSGGAVETQYF.

The CDR3 reads CSVAPGQGNEQYF. The J gene is TRBJ2-7, the V gene TRBV29-1; the TRBD1 assignment by TCRdb is unverifiable without DNA. Germline V CDR1 and CDR2: SQVTM, ANQGSEA. The CDR3 is 13 amino acids.

This chain joins TRBV6-2 or TRBV6-3 and TRBJ2-1; TCRdb's D gene call, TRBD1, goes unchecked for lack of DNA. CDR3 length: 12 amino acids. Germline assignment: CDR1 MNHEY and CDR2 SVGEGT. CDR3 amino acids: CASSSNPWGQFF.

This chain links TRBV3-1 with TRBJ2-1. Germline CDR1 and CDR2: LGHDT and YNNKEL (reference sequence). The CDR3 has 16 amino acids. This chain's CDR3 is CASSQDDWSSYNEQFF.

This sequence joins TRBV28 and TRBJ2-5; absent DNA, TCRdb's TRBD1 call cannot be checked. This CDR3 spans 14 amino acids. The germline gives CDR1 MDHEN, CDR2 SYDVKM. The CDR3: CASTLGQGIETQYF.

This chain uses TRBV7-9 with TRBJ2-1; lacking DNA, the TRBD1 call made by TCRdb goes unchecked. The germline gives CDR1 SEHNR, CDR2 FQNEAQ (reference sequence). CDR3 length equals 16 residues. The CDR3 sequence: CASSVSGGQGYNEQFF.

J is TRBJ2-1 and V is TRBV29-1; the TCRdb call, TRBD2, lacks DNA for checking. This CDR3 is 11 amino acids long. Germline V gene sequence: CDR1 SQVTM, CDR2 ANQGSEA. CDR3 sequence: CSGETADEQFF.

The J gene is TRBJ2-1, the V gene TRBV27; TCRdb picks TRBD2, but there is no DNA to check that call. CDR3 length: 14 amino acids. Germline loops: CDR1 MNHEY, CDR2 SMNVEV (reference sequence). The CDR3 region is CASSFGGGGNEQFF.

The chain links TRBV29-1 to TRBJ2-7; the D call of TRBD1 rests on TCRdb alone, since no DNA is present to check it. The CDR3 consists of 16 residues. CDR1 is SQVTM, CDR2 ANQGSEA, per germline. CDR3 protein: CSVEDVDRGNNYEQYF.